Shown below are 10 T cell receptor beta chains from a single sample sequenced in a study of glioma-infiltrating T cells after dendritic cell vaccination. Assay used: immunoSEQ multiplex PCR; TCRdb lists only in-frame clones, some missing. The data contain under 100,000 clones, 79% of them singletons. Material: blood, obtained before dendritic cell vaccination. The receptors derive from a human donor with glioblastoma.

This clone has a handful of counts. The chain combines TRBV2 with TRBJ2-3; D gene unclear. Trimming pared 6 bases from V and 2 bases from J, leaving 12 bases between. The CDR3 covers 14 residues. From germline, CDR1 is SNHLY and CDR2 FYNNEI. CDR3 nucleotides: TGTGCCAGCAGGATCAGATCAGACACAGATACGCAGTATTTT. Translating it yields CASRIRSDTDTQYF. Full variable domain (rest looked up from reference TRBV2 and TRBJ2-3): EPEVTQTPSHQVTQMGQEVILRCVPISNHLYFYWYRQILGQKVEFLVSFYNNEISEKSEIFDDQFSVERPDGSNFTLKIRSTKLEDSAMYFCASRIRSDTDTQYFGPGTRLTVL.

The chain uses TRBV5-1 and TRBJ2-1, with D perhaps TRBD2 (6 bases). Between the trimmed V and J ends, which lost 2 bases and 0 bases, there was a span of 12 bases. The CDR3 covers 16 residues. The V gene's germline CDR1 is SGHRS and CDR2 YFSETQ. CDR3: CASSLGGDHSYNEQFF. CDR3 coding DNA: TGCGCCAGCAGCTTAGGCGGGGACCACTCCTACAATGAGCAGTTCTTC. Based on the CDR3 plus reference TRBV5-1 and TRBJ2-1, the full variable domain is KAGVTQTPRYLIKTRGQQVTLSCSPISGHRSVSWYQQTPGQGLQFLFEYFSETQRNKGNFPGRFSGRQFSNSRSEMNVSTLELGDSALYLCASSLGGDHSYNEQFFGPGTRLTVL.

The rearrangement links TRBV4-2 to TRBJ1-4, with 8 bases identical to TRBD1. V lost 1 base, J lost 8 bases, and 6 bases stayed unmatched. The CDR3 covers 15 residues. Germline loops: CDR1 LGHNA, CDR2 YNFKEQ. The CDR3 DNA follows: TGTGCCAGCAGCCAAGGGACAGGGAATCGGGAAAAACTGTTTTTT. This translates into CASSQGTGNREKLFF.

CDR3 bases: TGTGCCAGCAGCACCGGGGGGGTTGAGCAGTTCTTC. Translated, it gives CASSTGGVEQFF. This chain uses TRBV5-6 with TRBJ2-1, with 8 bases lining up with TRBD2. Germline assignment: CDR1 SGHDT and CDR2 YYEEEE. The trim removed 4 bases at V and 9 bases at J, leaving 3 bases unmatched. The CDR3 has 12 amino acids.

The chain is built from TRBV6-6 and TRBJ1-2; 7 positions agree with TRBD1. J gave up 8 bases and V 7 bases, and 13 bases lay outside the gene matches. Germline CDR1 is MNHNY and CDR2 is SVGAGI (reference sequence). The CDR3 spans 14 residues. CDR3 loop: CASTSSGGRGGYTF. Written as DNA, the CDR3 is TGTGCCAGCACTAGTTCAGGGGGGCGCGGCGGCTACACCTTC.

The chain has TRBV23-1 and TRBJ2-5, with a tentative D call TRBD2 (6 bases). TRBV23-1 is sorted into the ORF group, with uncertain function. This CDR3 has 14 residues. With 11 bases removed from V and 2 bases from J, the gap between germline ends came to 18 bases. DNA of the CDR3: TGCGCCGGAGAGCGGGCCCGTCTTCAAGAGACCCAGTACTTC. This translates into CAGERARLQETQYF.

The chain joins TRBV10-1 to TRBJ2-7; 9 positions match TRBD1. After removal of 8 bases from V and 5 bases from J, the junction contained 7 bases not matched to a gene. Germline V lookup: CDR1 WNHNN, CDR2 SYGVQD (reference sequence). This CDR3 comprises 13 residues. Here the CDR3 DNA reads TGCGCCAGCGGACCGGGACAGGGTAACGAGCAGTACTTC. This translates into CASGPGQGNEQYF.

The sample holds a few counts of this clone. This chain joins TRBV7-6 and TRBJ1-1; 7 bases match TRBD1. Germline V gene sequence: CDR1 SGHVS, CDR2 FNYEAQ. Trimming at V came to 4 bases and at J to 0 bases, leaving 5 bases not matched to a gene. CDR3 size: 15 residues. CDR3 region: CASSSETGMNTEAFF. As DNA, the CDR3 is TGTGCCAGCAGCTCTGAGACAGGGATGAACACTGAAGCTTTCTTT.

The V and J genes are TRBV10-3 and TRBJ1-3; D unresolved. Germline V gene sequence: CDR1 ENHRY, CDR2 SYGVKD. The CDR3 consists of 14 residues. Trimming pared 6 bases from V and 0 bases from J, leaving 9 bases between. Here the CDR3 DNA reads TGTGCCATCAGACGGTCTTACTCTGGAAACACCATATATTTT. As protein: CAIRRSYSGNTIYF.

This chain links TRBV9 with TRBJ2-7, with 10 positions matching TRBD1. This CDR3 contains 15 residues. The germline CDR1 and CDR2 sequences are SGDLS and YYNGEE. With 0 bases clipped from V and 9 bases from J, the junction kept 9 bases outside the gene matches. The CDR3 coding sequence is TGTGCCAGCAGCGTAGAGGGGGACAGGGGATCGTGGCAGTACTTC. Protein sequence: CASSVEGDRGSWQYF.